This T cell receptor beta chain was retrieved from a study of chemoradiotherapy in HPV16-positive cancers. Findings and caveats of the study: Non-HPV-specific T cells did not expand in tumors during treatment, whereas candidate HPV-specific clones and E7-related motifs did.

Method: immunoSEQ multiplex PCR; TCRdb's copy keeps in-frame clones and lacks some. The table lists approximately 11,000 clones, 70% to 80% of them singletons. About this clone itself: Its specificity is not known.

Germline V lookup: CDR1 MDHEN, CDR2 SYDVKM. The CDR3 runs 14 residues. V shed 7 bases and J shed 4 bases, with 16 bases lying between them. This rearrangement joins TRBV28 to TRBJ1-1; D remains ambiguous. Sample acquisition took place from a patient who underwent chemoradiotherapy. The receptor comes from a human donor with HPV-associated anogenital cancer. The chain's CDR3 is CASKTRRTGTEAFF. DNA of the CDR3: TGTGCCAGCAAAACGAGGAGGACTGGCACTGAAGCTTTCTTT. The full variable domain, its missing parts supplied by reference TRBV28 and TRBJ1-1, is DVKVTQSSRYLVKRTGEKVFLECVQDMDHENMFWYRQDPGLGLRLIYFSYDVKMKEKGDIPEGYSVSREKKERFSLILESASTNQTSMYLCASKTRRTGTEAFFGQGTRLTVV.